This TCR beta chain was sequenced during a study of control samples from healthy donors and cancer patients. Method: immunoSEQ multiplex PCR; TCRdb's copy keeps in-frame clones and lacks some. The sample includes about 140,000 clones, 88% of them seen just once. This CDR3 is built from 15 residues. Deletions cut 2 bases from V and 5 bases from J, with 16 bases between. The V gene's germline CDR1 is LNHDA and CDR2 SQIVND (reference sequence). What was sequenced was blood. The sequence came from a woman in her twenties or thirties in good health. The chain recombines TRBV19 with TRBJ2-7, with D perhaps matching TRBD2 (6 bases). The CDR3 here is CASSIRPLSGDEQYF. CDR3 sequence (DNA): TGTGCCAGTAGTATAAGACCCCTCTCGGGGGACGAGCAGTACTTC. Drawing the rest from reference TRBV19 and TRBJ2-7, the complete variable domain is DGGITQSPKYLFRKEGQNVTLSCEQNLNHDAMYWYRQDPGQGLRLIYYSQIVNDFQKGDIAEGYSVSREKKESFPLTVTSAQKNPTAFYLCASSIRPLSGDEQYFGPGTRLTVT.